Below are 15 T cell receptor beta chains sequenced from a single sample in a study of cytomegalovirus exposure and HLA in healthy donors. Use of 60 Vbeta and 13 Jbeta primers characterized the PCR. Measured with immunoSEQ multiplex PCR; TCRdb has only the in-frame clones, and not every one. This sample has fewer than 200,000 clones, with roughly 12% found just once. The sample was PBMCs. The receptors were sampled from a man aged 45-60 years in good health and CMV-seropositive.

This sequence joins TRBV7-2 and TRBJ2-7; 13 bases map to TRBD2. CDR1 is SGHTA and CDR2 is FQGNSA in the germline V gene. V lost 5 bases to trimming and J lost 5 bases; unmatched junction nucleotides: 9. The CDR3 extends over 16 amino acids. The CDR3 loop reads CASSPTTSGGLDEQYF. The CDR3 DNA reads TGTGCCAGCAGCCCCACGACTAGCGGGGGGCTTGACGAGCAGTACTTC.

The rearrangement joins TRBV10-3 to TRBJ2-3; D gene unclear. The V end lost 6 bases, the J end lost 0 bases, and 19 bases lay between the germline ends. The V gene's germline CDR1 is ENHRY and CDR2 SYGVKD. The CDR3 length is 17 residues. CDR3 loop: CAISHPGVETSTDTQYF. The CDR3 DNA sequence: TGTGCCATCAGCCACCCGGGTGTTGAGACTAGCACAGATACGCAGTATTTT.

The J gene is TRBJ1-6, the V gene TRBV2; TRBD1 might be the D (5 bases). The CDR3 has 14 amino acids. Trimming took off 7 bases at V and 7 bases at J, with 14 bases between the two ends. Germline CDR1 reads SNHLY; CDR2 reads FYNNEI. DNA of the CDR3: TGTGCCAGCAATGCCTTGGGGGGGAATTCACCCCTCCACTTT. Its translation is CASNALGGNSPLHF. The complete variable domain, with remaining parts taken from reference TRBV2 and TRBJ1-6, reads EPEVTQTPSHQVTQMGQEVILRCVPISNHLYFYWYRQILGQKVEFLVSFYNNEISEKSEIFDDQFSVERPDGSNFTLKIRSTKLEDSAMYFCASNALGGNSPLHFGNGTRLTVT.

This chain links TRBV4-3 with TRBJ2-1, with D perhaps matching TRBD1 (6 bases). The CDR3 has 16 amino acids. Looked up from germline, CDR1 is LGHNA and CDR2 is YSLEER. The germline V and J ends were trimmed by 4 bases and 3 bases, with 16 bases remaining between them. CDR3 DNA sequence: TGCGCCAGCAGCCGACAAACAGGGAAATACTACAATGAGCAGTTCTTC. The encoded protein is CASSRQTGKYYNEQFF.

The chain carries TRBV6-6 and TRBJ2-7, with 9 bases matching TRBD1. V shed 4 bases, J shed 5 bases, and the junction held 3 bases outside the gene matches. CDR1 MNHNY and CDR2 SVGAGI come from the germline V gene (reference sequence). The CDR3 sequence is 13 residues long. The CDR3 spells CASSLTGGHEQYV. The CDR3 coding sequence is TGTGCCAGCAGTTTAACAGGGGGCCACGAGCAGTACGTC.

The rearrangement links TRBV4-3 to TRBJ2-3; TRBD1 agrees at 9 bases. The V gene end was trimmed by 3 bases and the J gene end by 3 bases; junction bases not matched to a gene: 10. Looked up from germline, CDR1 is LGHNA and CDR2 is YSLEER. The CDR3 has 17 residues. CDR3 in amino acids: CASSQDRRTGVTDTQYF. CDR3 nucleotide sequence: TGCGCCAGCAGCCAGGACAGGAGGACAGGGGTGACAGATACGCAGTATTTT.

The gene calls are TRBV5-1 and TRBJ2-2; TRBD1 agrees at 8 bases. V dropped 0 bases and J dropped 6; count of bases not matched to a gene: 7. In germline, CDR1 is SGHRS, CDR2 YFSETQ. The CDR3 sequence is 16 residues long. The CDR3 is CASSLDLTGVSGELFF. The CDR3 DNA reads TGCGCCAGCAGCTTGGATTTGACAGGGGTATCCGGGGAGCTGTTTTTT.

For the CDR3, the DNA is TGTGCCAGCAGCTTGGCGGGGGGCTACAATGAGCAGTTCTTC. Its protein is CASSLAGGYNEQFF. The chain couples TRBV11-2 to TRBJ2-1; TRBD2 aligns across 8 bases. The CDR3 sequence is 14 residues long. V shed 3 bases and J 3 bases; nucleotides not matched to a gene: 1. In germline, CDR1 is SGHAT, CDR2 FQNNGV.

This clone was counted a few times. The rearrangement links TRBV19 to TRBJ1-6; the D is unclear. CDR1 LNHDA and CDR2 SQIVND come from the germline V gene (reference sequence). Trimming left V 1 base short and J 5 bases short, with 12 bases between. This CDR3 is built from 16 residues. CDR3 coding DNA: TGTGCCAGTAGTATAGCGCGGCGGGATAATAATTCACCCCTCCACTTT. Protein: CASSIARRDNNSPLHF.

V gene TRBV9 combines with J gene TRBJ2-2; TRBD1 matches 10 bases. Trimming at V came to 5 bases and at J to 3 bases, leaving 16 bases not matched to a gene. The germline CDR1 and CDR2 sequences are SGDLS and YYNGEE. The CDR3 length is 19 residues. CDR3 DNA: TGTGCCAGCAGTCACCTAAGACCGGGGGGGACAGGGGACACCGGGGAGCTGTTTTTT. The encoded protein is CASSHLRPGGTGDTGELFF.

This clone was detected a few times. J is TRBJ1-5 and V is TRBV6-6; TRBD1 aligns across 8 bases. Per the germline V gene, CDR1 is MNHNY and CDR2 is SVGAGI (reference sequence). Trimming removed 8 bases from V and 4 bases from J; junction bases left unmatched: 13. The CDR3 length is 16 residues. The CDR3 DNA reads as TGTGCCAGCCGCGATCTCCAGGGGGCGCAAAATCAGCCCCAGCATTTT. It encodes CASRDLQGAQNQPQHF.

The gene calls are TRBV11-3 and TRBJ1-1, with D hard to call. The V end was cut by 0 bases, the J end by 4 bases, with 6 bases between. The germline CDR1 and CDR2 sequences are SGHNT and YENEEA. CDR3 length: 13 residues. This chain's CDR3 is CASSLDSSTEAFF. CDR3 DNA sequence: TGTGCCAGCAGCTTAGATTCTAGCACTGAAGCTTTCTTT. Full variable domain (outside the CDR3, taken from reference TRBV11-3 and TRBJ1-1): EAGVVQSPRYKIIEKKQPVAFWCNPISGHNTLYWYLQNLGQGPELLIRYENEEAVDDSQLPKDRFSAERLKGVDSTLKIQPAELGDSAVYLCASSLDSSTEAFFGQGTRLTVV.

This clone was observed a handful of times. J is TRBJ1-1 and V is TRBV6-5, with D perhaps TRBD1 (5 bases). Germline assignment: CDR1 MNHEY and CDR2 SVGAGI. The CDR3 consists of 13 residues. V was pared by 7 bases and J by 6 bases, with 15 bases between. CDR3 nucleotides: TGTGCCAGCAAAACAGGTCTGGGGCCTGAAGCTTTCTTT. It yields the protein CASKTGLGPEAFF.

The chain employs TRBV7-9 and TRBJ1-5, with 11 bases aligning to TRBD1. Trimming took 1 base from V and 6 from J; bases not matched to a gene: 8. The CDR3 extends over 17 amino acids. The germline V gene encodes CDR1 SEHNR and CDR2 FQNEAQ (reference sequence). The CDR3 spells CASSLGGGTGGRQPQHF. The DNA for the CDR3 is TGTGCCAGCAGCTTAGGCGGCGGGACAGGGGGTCGTCAGCCCCAGCATTTT.

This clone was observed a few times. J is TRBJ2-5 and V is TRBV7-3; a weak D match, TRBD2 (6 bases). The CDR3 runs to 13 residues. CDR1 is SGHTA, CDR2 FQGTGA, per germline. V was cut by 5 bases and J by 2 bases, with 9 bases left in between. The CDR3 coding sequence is TGTGCCAGCAGCCACGGGGGACAAGAGACCCAGTACTTC. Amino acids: CASSHGGQETQYF.